This T cell receptor (beta chain) is from a study of blood T cells in healthy people across ages. General study findings and limits: Long-lived donors exceeded aged donors in naive CD4+ cells and diversity.

In the case of this clonotype: Antigen: not known.

Trimming stripped 5 bases from V and 1 base from J, with 16 bases between. CDR1 and CDR2 (germline): DFQATT, SNEGSKA (reference sequence). The CDR3 spans 15 residues. A second 7 to 11 cycle PCR used barcoded and J-beta primers. TCRdb re-analysed the 5' RACE reads in MiXCR, keeping a single row per CDR3 protein. The table includes approximately 880,000 distinct CDR3 sequences, 45% to 50% detected once. This clonotype was obtained from a man aged 25 to 40 in good health. The V gene is TRBV20-1, the J gene TRBJ2-3, with D possibly being TRBD2 (6 bases). Material for sequencing was blood. CDR3 sequence reads: CSAPGRTGGTDTQYF. CDR3 in DNA: TGCAGTGCTCCAGGCCGGACGGGAGGCACAGATACGCAGTATTTT.